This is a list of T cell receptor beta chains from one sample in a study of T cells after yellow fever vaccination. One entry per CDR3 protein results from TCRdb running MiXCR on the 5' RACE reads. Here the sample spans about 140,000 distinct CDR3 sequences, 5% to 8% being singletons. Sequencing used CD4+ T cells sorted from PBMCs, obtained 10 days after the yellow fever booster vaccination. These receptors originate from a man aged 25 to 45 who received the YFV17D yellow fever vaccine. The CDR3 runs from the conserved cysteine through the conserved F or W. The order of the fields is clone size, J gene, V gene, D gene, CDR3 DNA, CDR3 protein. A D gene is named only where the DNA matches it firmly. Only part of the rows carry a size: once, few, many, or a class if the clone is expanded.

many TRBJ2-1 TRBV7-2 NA TGTGCCAGCAGCCGGACGTCCGAGGGCTTCAATGAGCAGTTCTTC CASSRTSEGFNEQFF
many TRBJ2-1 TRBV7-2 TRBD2 TGTGCCAGCAGCGACAAAACCGGGACTAGCGTTAAGGGGCAGTTCTTC CASSDKTGTSVKGQFF
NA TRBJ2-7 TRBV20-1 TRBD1 TGCAGTGCTAGAAGGGACAGCCCCCTCGAGCAGTACTTC CSARRDSPLEQYF
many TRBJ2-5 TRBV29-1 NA TGCAGCGGTAGGGGCGGGTCGGAGACCCAGTACTTC CSGRGGSETQYF
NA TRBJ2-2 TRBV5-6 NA TGTGCCAGCAGCTTGGGGGGACACTCCGCCGGGGAGCTGTTTTTT CASSLGGHSAGELFF
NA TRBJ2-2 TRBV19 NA TGTGCCAGCCAGGGAGGCGGGACGACCGGGGAGCTGTTTTTT CASQGGGTTGELFF
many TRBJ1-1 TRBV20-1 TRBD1 TGCAGTGCTAGAGTACCAGGGGGGAACACTGAAGCTTTCTTT CSARVPGGNTEAFF
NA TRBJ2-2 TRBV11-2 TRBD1 TGTGCCAGCAGCTTAGGAGGGACAGGGTGGAGGGGGGAGCTGTTTTTT CASSLGGTGWRGELFF
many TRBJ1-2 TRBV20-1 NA TGCAGTGCTAGTCGTCCAGAGGCGAATAACTATGGCTACACCTTC CSASRPEANNYGYTF
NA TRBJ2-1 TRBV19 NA TGTGCCAGTAGGGGCAGAAACAATGAGCAGTTCTTC CASRGRNNEQFF
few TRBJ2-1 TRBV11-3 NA TGTGCCAGCAGCTGGGTGGGGGGAAGGGGGGAGCAGTTCTTC CASSWVGGRGEQFF
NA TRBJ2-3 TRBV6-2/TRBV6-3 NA TGTGCCAGCAGTTACAGGTCTACAGATACGCAGTATTTT CASSYRSTDTQYF
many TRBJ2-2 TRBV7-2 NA TGTGCCAGCCAGAGGCAAACCGGGGAGCTGTTTTTT CASQRQTGELFF
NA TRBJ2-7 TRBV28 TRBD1 TGTGCCAGCAGTCTGATCGGGACAGGGGCCTACGAGCAGTACTTC CASSLIGTGAYEQYF
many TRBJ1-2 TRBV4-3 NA TGCGCCAGCAGCCAAGACGCGGGGGGCACCTATGGCTACACCTTC CASSQDAGGTYGYTF
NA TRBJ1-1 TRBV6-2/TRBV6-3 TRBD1 TGTGCCAGCCGATCCACCTGGACAGGGGGCACCCTAGTTGGAATGAACACTGAAGCTTTCTTT CASRSTWTGGTLVGMNTEAFF
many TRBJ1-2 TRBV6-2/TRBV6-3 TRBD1 TGTGCCAGCAGTTACTCGACAGGGATATATGGCTACACCTTC CASSYSTGIYGYTF
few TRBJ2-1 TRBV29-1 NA TGCAGCGTTGAACGGACACGGGGTGAGCAGTTCTTC CSVERTRGEQFF
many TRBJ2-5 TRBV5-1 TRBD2 TGCGCCAGTACCTTTAGCGGGAAAAAAGAGACCCAGTACTTC CASTFSGKKETQYF
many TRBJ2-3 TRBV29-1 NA TGCAGCATCAACCTTTCAGATACGCAGTATTTT CSINLSDTQYF
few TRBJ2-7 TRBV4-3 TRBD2 TGCGCCAGCAGCCAAGAGGGTCTAGCGGGACCCTACGAGCAGTACTTC CASSQEGLAGPYEQYF
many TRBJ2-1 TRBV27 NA TGTGCCAGCAGCCGCGGGGTGCGGAAGAATGAGCAGTTCTTC CASSRGVRKNEQFF
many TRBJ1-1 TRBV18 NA TGTGCCAGCTCACCCTCAGGGAACCCTGAAGCTTTCTTT CASSPSGNPEAFF
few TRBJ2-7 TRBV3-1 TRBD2 TGTGCCAGCAGCCCTTTAGCGGGACACTACGAGCAGTACTTC CASSPLAGHYEQYF
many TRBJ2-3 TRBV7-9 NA TGTGCCAGCAGCCCCTTAGGTGGGAGAAGCGGCACAGATACGCAGTATTTT CASSPLGGRSGTDTQYF
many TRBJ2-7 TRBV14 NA TGTGCCAGCAGTCTACAGGGCCCCCCGCAGTACTTC CASSLQGPPQYF
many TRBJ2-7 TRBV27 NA TGTGCCAGCAGTTCCACGGACAGCCCCTACGAGCAGTACTTC CASSSTDSPYEQYF
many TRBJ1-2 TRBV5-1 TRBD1 TGCGCCAGCAGCTTGCAGCGGGACAGGGGTGGCTACACCTTC CASSLQRDRGGYTF
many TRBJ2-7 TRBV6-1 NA TGTGCCAGCAGAATGGGAGACAGGCCCTCCTACGAGCAGTACTTC CASRMGDRPSYEQYF
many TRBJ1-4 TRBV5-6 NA TGTGCCAGCAGCTTGTTGAGTAATGAAAAACTGTTTTTT CASSLLSNEKLFF
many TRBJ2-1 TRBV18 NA TGTGCCAGCTCACGGTCAGTGTACAATGAGCAGTTCTTC CASSRSVYNEQFF